A selection of T cell receptor beta chains follows, all from one sample in a study of cytomegalovirus exposure and HLA in healthy donors. Using immunoSEQ multiplex PCR, the repertoire was profiled, and TCRdb retains in-frame clones only, with some absent. Of under 200,000 clones listed, approximately 80% are singletons. Material: PBMCs. The receptors stem from a woman aged 25 to 39 in good health and CMV-seronegative. CDR3s include the opening cysteine and the closing phenylalanine or tryptophan. D genes are given only for firm matches. Clone sizes are given selectively: once, few, many, or a class where the clone is expanded.

TRBD1	TRBV5-1	-	TRBJ2-6	CASSLTRGRVAGANVLTF	TGCGCCAGCAGCTTGACAAGGGGGCGTGTGGCTGGGGCCAACGTCCTGACTTTC
-	TRBV19	-	TRBJ2-5	CASSKINRQETQYF	TGTGCCAGTAGTAAGATAAACAGGCAAGAGACCCAGTACTTC
-	TRBV5-5	-	TRBJ2-7	CASSAATATYEQYF	TGTGCCAGCAGCGCGGCGACTGCCACCTACGAGCAGTACTTC
TRBD1	TRBV9	-	TRBJ1-1	CASSEGDRGNTEAFF	TGTGCCAGCAGCGAGGGAGACAGGGGGAACACTGAAGCTTTCTTT
TRBD1	TRBV4-2	once	TRBJ2-2	CASSPIGQGAGELFF	TGTGCCAGCAGCCCGATAGGGCAGGGGGCCGGGGAGCTGTTTTTT
-	TRBV4-1	-	TRBJ2-7	CASSQSLGTSYEQYF	TGCGCCAGCAGCCAATCCTTAGGGACAAGCTACGAGCAGTACTTC
-	TRBV4-3	-	TRBJ2-7	CASSQDYLKSFSYEQYF	TGCGCCAGCAGCCAAGACTATTTAAAGTCATTTTCCTACGAGCAGTACTTC
TRBD1	TRBV19	-	TRBJ1-1	CASSTLDRVAEAFF	TGTGCCAGTAGCACACTCGACAGGGTTGCTGAAGCTTTCTTT
-	TRBV5-1	-	TRBJ1-6	CASSLTGNYNSPLHF	TGCGCCAGCAGCTTAACAGGAAACTATAATTCACCCCTCCACTTT
-	TRBV5-6	-	TRBJ2-7	CASSLSGRGEQYF	TGTGCCAGCAGCTTGTCCGGCAGAGGCGAGCAGTACTTC
-	TRBV7-2	few	TRBJ2-3	CASSTSPSADTQYF	TGTGCCAGCAGCACCTCGCCGAGCGCAGATACGCAGTATTTT
-	TRBV28	-	TRBJ1-4	CASRPSRPMEKLFF	TGTGCCAGCAGACCAAGCAGGCCTATGGAAAAACTGTTTTTT
-	TRBV5-6	once	TRBJ1-6	CASSLRGGSNSPLHF	TGTGCCAGCAGCTTGCGGGGGGGAAGTAATTCACCCCTCCACTTT
-	TRBV27	-	TRBJ2-1	CASSPRLVGSNEQFF	TGTGCCAGCAGTCCTCGCTTAGTCGGGTCCAATGAGCAGTTCTTC
-	TRBV7-9	once	TRBJ2-7	CASSLMEVGEQYF	TGTGCCAGCAGCTTAATGGAGGTGGGGGAGCAGTACTTC